The 8 T cell receptor beta chains below all came from one sample that was sequenced in a study of blood T cell repertoires in COVID-19. The data were produced by immunoSEQ multiplex PCR, yet TCRdb's version contains in-frame clones alone and is incomplete. The sample lists about 120,000 clones; 88% were seen once. Sequenced material: peripheral blood. The receptors shown here come from a woman in her forties or fifties with acute or convalescent COVID-19.

The chain employs TRBV2 and TRBJ2-5; D call uncertain. This CDR3 contains 11 residues. The V end was cut by 6 bases, the J end by 1 base, with 3 bases between. Germline V lookup: CDR1 SNHLY, CDR2 FYNNEI. CDR3 nucleotides: TGTGCCAGCAGGGCCCAAGAGACCCAGTACTTC. It translates to CASRAQETQYF.

The V call is TRBV30, the J call TRBJ2-5; D perhaps matches TRBD1 (5 bases). The CDR3 is made up of 11 amino acids. The germline V gene encodes CDR1 GTSNPN and CDR2 SVGIG (reference sequence). Deletions cut 4 bases from V and 3 bases from J, with 6 bases between. The CDR3 spells CAWNRKETQYF. The CDR3 coding sequence is TGTGCCTGGAACAGGAAAGAGACCCAGTACTTC.

For the CDR3, the DNA is TGCAGTGCTGAGTTCGGGGGCTACACCTTC. Its translation is CSAEFGGYTF. The rearrangement links TRBV20-1 to TRBJ1-2; D is ambiguous. The CDR3 is made up of 10 amino acids. The germline CDR1 and CDR2 sequences are DFQATT and SNEGSKA (reference sequence). V was trimmed by 5 bases and J by 8 bases, leaving 9 bases between them.

J is TRBJ2-2 and V is TRBV3-1 (or the pseudogene TRBV3-2); TRBD2 matches at 7 bases. Germline V gives CDR1 LGHDT, CDR2 YNNKEL (reference sequence). The CDR3 has 14 amino acids. The V gene end was trimmed by 3 bases and the J gene end by 7 bases; junction bases not matched to a gene: 5. DNA of the CDR3: TGTGCCAGCAGCCACGGCGGGAGAGTCGGGGAGCTGTTTTTT. Its translation: CASSHGGRVGELFF.

J is TRBJ2-1 and V is TRBV7-6; the D is unclear. Trimming stripped 5 bases from V and 0 bases from J, with 11 bases between. CDR3 length: 15 amino acids. Germline assignment: CDR1 SGHVS and CDR2 FNYEAQ. In nucleotides, the CDR3 is TGTGCCAGCAGCCAGCCACCTAGCTCCTACAATGAGCAGTTCTTC. The encoded protein is CASSQPPSSYNEQFF.

CDR3 nucleotide sequence: TGCGCCAGCAGCGGCTCGGGGACTAGCGGGCCATCCTACGAGCAGTACTTC. This gives the protein CASSGSGTSGPSYEQYF. The chain couples TRBV5-1 to TRBJ2-7; TRBD2 matches 12 bases. From germline, CDR1 is SGHRS and CDR2 YFSETQ. V lost 4 bases, J lost 1 base, and 9 bases stayed unmatched. The CDR3 consists of 17 residues.

This chain joins TRBV27 and TRBJ2-3, with 8 bases that match TRBD2. Germline CDR1 is MNHEY and CDR2 is SMNVEV (reference sequence). V shed 5 bases, J shed 3 bases, and the junction held 4 bases outside the gene matches. The CDR3 extends over 14 amino acids. The CDR3 is CASSGGGRTDTQYF. The CDR3 coding sequence is TGTGCCAGCAGTGGGGGCGGGAGGACAGATACGCAGTATTTT.

This clone has only one observation. This rearrangement joins TRBV12-3 or TRBV12-4 to TRBJ2-7; 8 nucleotides agree with TRBD1. The V gene end was trimmed by 8 bases and the J gene end by 7 bases; junction bases not matched to a gene: 7. The CDR3 runs to 12 residues. The chain's CDR3 is CASSTGVGEQYF. CDR3 DNA sequence: TGTGCCAGCTCGACAGGGGTTGGGGAGCAGTACTTC.